This T cell receptor (beta chain) emerged from a study of shared clonotypes between healthy human individuals. Naive CD8 populations comprised CD45RO-negative cells positively selected for CCR7, excluding terminally differentiated effector memory CD45RA+ cells. Comment on this clone: Its antigen is not identified.

In the original workflow: ImmunoSEQ only sent back junction sequences with no quality scores, so filtering was done differently. The repertoire was sequenced with immunoSEQ multiplex PCR; TCRdb's copy has only in-frame clones and lacks some. V and J calls and clone size are given by that table; D and trimming were obtained from the DNA. The sample yields about 2.2 million clones, about 93% seen once. Trimming shortened V by 11 bases and J by 7 bases, and 21 bases separated the two germline ends. This CDR3 has 13 amino acids. Per the germline V gene, CDR1 is MDHEN and CDR2 is SYDVKM. Study results and limitations: Among donors, the sharing of clonotypes was expected to be influenced by sequencing depth.

The receptor comes from a man aged 18-30 years in good health. Some clones in this sample may be carry-over from other donors' samples. The sequencing sample was made of naive CD8+ T cells from PBMCs. The chain uses TRBV28 and TRBJ2-7, with D possibly TRBD2 on 6 matching bases. CDR3 nucleotide sequence: TGTGCCGGTAGCGGTGGCAGGGTGAATGAGCAGTACTTC. The encoded protein is CAGSGGRVNEQYF.